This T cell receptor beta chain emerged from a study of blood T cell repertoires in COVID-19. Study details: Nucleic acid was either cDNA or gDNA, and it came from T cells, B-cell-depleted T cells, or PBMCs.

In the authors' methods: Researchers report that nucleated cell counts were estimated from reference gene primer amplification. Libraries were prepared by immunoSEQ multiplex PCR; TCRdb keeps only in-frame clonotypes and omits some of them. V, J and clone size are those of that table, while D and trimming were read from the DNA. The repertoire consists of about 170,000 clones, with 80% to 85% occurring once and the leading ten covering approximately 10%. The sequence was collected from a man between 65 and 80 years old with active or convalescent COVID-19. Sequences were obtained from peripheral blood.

The CDR3 DNA follows: TGTGCCAGCAGTTACTCGATCCCCGGCTATGGCTACACCTTC. Protein: CASSYSIPGYGYTF. The chain is built from TRBV6-5 and TRBJ1-2; no firm D call. Trimming took off 0 bases at V and 4 bases at J, with 9 bases between the two ends. The CDR3 has 14 amino acids. CDR1 and CDR2 (germline): MNHEY, SVGAGI.